One T cell receptor beta chain is described in this entry. This specimen comes from a study of cytomegalovirus exposure and HLA in healthy donors. The PCR was carried out with 60 Vbeta primers and 13 Jbeta primers. Method: immunoSEQ multiplex PCR; TCRdb's copy keeps in-frame clones and lacks some. This table has about 98,000 clones, about 81% appearing once. This CDR3 is built from 14 residues. Germline V gene data show CDR1 as MNHNS and CDR2 as SASEGT. V shed 7 bases and J shed 1 base, with 13 bases lying between them. The clonotype comes from a middle-aged man in good health and CMV-seronegative. J is TRBJ1-1 and V is TRBV6-1; a weak D match, TRBD1 (5 bases). Input material: PBMCs. In nucleotides, the CDR3 is TGTGCCAGCACTAAACCGGGGGGGAACACTGAAGCTTTCTTT. It is translated as CASTKPGGNTEAFF.